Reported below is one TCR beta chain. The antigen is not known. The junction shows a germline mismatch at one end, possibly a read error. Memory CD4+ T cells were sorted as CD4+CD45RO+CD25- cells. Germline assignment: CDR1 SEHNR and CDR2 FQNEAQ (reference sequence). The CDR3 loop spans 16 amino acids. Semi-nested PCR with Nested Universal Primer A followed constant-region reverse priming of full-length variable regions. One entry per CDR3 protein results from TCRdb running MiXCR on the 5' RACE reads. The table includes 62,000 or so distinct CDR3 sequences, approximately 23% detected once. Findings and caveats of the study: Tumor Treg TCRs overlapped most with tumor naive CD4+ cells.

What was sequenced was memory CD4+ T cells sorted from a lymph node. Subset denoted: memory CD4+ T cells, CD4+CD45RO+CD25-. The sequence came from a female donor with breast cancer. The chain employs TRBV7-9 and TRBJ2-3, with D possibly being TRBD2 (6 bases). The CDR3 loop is CASSAGETRSTDTQYF. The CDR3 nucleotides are TGTGCCAGCAGCGCAGGAGAGACTAGGAGCACAGATACGCAGTATTTC.